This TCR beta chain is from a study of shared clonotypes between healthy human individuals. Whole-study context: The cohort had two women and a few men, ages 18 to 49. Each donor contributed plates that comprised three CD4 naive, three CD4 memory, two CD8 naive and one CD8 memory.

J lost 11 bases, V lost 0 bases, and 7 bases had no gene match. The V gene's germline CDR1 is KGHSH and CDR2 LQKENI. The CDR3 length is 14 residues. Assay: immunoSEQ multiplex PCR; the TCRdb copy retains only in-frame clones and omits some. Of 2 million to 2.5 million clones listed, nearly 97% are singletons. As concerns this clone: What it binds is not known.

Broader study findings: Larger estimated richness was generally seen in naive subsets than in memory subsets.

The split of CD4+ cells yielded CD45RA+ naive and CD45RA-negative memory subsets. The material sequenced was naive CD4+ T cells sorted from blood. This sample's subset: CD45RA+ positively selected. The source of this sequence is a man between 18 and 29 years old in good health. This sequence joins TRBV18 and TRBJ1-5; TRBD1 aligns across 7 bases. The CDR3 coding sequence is TGTGCCAGCTCACCACCGGGGACAGCAAATTCCCAGCATTTT. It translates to CASSPPGTANSQHF.